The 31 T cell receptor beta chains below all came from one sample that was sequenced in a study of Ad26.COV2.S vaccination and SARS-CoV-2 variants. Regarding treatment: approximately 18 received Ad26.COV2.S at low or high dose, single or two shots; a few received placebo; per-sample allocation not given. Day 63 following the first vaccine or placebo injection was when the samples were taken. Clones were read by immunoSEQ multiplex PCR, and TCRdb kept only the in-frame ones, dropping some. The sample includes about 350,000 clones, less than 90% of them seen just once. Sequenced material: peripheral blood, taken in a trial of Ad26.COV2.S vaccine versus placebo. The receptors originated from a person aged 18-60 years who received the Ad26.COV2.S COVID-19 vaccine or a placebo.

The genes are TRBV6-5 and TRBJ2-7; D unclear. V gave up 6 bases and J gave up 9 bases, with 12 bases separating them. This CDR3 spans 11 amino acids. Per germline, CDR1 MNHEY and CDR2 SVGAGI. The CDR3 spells CASSLESGQYF. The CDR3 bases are TGTGCCAGCAGCTTGGAGTCGGGGCAGTACTTC.

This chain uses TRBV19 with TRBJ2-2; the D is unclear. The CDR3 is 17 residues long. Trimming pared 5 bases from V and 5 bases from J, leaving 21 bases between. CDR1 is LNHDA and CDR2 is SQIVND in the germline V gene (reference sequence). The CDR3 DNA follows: TGTGCCAGTAGTCTCCGCATATTTGTTACCAATACCGGGGAGCTGTTTTTT. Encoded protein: CASSLRIFVTNTGELFF.

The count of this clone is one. The CDR3 DNA reads as TGTGCCAGCAGCGTAGTCGGGGGGTCAGGCTACACCTTC. This codes for CASSVVGGSGYTF. The chain combines TRBV9 with TRBJ1-2; tentatively, D is TRBD1 (5 bases). This CDR3 is built from 13 residues. Germline CDR1 is SGDLS and CDR2 is YYNGEE. V was trimmed by 0 bases and J by 8 bases, leaving 11 bases between them.

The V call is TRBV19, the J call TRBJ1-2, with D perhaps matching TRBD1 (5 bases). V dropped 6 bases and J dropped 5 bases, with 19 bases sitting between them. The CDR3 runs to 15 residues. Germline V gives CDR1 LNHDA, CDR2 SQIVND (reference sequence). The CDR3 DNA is TGTGCCAGTAGCATCGGGGCGGGGATCGCGTATGGCTACACCTTC. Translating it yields CASSIGAGIAYGYTF.

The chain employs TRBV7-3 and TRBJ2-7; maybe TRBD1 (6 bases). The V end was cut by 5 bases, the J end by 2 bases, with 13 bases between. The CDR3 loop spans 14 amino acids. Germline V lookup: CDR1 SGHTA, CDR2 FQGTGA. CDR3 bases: TGTGCCAGCAGCAAAACGGACAGCCCCTACGAGCAGTACTTC. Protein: CASSKTDSPYEQYF. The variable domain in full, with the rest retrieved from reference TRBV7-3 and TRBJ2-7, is GAGVSQTPSNKVTEKGKYVELRCDPISGHTALYWYRQSLGQGPEFLIYFQGTGAADDSGLPNDRFFAVRPEGSVSTLKIQRTERGDSAVYLCASSKTDSPYEQYFGPGTRLTVT.

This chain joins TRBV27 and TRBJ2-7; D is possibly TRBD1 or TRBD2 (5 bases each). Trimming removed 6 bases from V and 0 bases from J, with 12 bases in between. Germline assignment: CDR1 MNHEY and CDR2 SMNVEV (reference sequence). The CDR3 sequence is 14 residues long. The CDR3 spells CASRPGTASYEQYF. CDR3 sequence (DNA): TGTGCCAGCAGACCAGGGACGGCCTCCTACGAGCAGTACTTC.

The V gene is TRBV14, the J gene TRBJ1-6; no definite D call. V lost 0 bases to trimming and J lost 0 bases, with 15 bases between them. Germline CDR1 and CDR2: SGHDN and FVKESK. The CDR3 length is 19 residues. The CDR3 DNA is TGTGCCAGCAGCCAAGATACATTGGGATTCAGCTCCTATAATTCACCCCTCCACTTT. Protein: CASSQDTLGFSSYNSPLHF.

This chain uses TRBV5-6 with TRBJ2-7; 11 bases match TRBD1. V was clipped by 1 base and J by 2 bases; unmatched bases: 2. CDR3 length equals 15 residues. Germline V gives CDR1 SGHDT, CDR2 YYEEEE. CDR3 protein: CASSLWGQGAYEQYF. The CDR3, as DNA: TGTGCCAGCAGCTTGTGGGGACAGGGGGCCTACGAGCAGTACTTC.

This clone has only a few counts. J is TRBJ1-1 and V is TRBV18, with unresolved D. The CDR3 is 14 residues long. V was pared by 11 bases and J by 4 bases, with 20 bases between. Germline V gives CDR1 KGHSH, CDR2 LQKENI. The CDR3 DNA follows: TGTGCCGGTTCTGCCCAACGGGAGGGCACTGAAGCTTTCTTT. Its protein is CAGSAQREGTEAFF.

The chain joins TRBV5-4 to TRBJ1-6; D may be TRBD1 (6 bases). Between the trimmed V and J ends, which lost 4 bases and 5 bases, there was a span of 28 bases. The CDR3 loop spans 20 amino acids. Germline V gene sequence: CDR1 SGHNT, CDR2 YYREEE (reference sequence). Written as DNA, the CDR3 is TGTGCCAGCAGCACGCGCTATTTTTGGGGGCCAGGGGCACATAATTCACCCCTCCACTTT. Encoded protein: CASSTRYFWGPGAHNSPLHF.

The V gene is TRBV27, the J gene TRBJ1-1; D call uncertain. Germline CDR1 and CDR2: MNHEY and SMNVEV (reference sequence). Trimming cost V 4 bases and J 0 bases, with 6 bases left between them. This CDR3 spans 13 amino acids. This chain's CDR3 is CASSSLLNTEAFF. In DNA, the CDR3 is TGTGCCAGCAGTTCCCTTTTGAACACTGAAGCTTTCTTT.

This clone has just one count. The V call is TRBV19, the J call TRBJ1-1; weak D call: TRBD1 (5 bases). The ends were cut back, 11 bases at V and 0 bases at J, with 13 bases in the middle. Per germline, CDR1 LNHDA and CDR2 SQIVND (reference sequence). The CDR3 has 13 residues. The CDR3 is CAGGASMNTEAFF. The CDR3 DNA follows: TGTGCCGGGGGTGCGTCGATGAACACTGAAGCTTTCTTT.

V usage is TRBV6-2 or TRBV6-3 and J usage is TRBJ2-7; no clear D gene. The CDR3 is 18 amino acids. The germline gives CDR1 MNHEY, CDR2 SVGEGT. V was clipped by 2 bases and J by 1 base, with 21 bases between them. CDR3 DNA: TGTGCCAGCAGTTACAACCGGTCGATGCCATTGAGATCCTACGAGCAGTACTTC. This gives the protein CASSYNRSMPLRSYEQYF.

DNA for the CDR3: TGTGCCAGCTCACCAGAAAGCCCCTATGGCTACACCTTC. Encoded protein: CASSPESPYGYTF. The rearrangement joins TRBV18 to TRBJ1-2, with no clear D. Germline V gene data show CDR1 as KGHSH and CDR2 as LQKENI. CDR3 size: 13 residues. V was clipped by 2 bases and J by 4 bases, with 8 bases between them. Variable domain in full (rest from reference TRBV18 and TRBJ1-2): NAGVMQNPRHLVRRRGQEARLRCSPMKGHSHVYWYRQLPEEGLKFMVYLQKENIIDESGMPKERFSAEFPKEGPSILRIQQVVRGDSAAYFCASSPESPYGYTFGSGTRLTVV.

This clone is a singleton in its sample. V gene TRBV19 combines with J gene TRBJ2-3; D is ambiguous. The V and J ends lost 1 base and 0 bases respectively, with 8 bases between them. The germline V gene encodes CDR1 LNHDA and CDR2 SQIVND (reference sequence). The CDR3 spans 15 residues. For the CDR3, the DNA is TGTGCCAGTAGTATAGTAACAGCAAGCACAGATACGCAGTATTTT. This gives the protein CASSIVTASTDTQYF.

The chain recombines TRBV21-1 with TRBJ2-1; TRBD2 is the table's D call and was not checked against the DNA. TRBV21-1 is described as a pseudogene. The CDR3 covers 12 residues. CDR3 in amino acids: CASSKGGAEQFF. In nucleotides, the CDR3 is TGTGCCAGCAGCAAGGGGGGGGCTGAGCAGTTCTTC.

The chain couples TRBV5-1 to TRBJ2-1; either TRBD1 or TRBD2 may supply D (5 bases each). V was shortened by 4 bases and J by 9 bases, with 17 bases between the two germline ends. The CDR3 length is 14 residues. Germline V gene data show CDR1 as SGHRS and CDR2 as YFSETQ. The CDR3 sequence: CASSLGDGWGEQFF. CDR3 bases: TGCGCCAGCAGCCTAGGGGACGGTTGGGGTGAGCAGTTCTTC.

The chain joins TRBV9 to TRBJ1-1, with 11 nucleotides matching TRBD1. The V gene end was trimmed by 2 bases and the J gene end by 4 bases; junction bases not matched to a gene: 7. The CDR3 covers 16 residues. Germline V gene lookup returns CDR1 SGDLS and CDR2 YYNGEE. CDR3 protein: CASSVKWGQGGTEAFF. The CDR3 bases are TGTGCCAGCAGCGTCAAGTGGGGACAGGGGGGCACTGAAGCTTTCTTT.

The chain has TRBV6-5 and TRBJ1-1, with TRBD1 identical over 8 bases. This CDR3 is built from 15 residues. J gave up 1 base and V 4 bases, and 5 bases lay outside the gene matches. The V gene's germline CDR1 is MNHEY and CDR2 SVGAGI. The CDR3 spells CASSSTGTGNTEAFF. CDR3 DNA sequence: TGTGCCAGCAGTTCCACCGGGACAGGGAACACTGAAGCTTTCTTT.

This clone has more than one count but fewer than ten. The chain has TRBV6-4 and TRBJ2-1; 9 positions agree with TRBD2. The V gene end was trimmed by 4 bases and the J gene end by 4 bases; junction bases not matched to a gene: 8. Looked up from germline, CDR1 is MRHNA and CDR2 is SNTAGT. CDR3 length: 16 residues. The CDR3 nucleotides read TGTGCCAGCAGTGCCTCCCTGCGGGGGGGGTACAATGAGCAGTTCTTC. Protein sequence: CASSASLRGGYNEQFF.

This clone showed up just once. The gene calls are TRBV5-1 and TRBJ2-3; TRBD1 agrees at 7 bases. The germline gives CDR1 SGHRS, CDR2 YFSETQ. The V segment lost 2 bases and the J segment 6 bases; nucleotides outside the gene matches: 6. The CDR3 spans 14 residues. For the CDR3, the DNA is TGCGCCAGCAGCTTAGAAGGGGGCGCGGATACGCAGTATTTT. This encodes CASSLEGGADTQYF.

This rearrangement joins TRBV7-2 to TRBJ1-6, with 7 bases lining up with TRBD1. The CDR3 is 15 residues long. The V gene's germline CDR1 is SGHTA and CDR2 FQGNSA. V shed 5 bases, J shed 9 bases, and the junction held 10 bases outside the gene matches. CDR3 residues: CASSPRQGGSSPLHF. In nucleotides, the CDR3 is TGTGCCAGCAGCCCTCGACAGGGAGGTAGTTCACCCCTCCACTTT.

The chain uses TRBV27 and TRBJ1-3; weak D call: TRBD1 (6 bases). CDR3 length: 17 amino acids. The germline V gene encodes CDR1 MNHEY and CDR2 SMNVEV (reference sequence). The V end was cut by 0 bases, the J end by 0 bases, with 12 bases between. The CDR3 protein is CASSLSPRGISGNTIYF. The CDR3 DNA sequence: TGTGCCAGCAGTTTATCCCCCAGGGGAATCTCTGGAAACACCATATATTTT.

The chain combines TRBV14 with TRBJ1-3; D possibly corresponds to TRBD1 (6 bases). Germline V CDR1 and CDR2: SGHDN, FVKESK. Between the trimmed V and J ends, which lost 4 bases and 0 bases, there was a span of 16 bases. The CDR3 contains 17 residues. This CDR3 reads CASSLWTAGISGNTIYF. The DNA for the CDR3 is TGTGCCAGCAGCCTTTGGACAGCCGGAATCTCTGGAAACACCATATATTTT.

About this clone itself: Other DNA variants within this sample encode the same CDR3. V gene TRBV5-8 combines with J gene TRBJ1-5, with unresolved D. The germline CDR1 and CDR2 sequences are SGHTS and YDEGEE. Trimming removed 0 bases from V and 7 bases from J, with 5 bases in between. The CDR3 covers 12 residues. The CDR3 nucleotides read TGTGCCAGCAGCTTGGTTGGCCAGCCCCAGCATTTT. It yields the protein CASSLVGQPQHF.

CDR3: CSVEKARQVSYTF. The CDR3, as DNA: TGCAGCGTTGAAAAGGCTCGGCAGGTCTCCTACACCTTC. The gene calls are TRBV29-1 and TRBJ1-2, with D hard to call. CDR3 length: 13 amino acids. Trimming shortened V by 2 bases and J by 10 bases, and 17 bases separated the two germline ends. The germline CDR1 and CDR2 sequences are SQVTM and ANQGSEA.

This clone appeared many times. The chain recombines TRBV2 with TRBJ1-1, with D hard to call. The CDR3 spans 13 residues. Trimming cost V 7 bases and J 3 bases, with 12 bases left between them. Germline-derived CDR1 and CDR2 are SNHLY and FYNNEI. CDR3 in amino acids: CASTATFYTEAFF. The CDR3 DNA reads TGTGCCAGCACAGCAACCTTTTACACTGAAGCTTTCTTT.

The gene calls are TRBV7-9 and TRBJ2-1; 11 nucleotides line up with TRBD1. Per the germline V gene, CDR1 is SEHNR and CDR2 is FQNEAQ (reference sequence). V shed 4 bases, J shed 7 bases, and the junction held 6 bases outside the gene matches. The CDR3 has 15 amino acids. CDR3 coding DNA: TGTGCCAGCAGCTATTGGACAGGGGGCGAAAATGAGCAGTTCTTC. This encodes CASSYWTGGENEQFF.

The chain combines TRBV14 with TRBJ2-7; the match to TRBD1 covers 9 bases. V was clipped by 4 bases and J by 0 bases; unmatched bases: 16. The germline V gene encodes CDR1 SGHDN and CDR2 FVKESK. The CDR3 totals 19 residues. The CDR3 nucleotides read TGTGCCAGCAGCCCTACTAAGGGACAGGGAAGGTCAAGCTCCTACGAGCAGTACTTC. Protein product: CASSPTKGQGRSSSYEQYF.

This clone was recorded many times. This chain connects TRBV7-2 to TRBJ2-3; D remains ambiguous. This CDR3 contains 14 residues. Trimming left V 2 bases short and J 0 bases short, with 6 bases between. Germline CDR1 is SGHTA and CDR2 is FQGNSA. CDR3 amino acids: CASSLIGSTDTQYF. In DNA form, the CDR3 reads TGTGCCAGCAGCTTAATAGGGAGCACAGATACGCAGTATTTT.

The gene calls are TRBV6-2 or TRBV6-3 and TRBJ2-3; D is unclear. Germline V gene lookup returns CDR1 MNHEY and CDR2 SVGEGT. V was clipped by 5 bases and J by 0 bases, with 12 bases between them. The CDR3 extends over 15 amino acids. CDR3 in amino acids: CASSPTGWSTDTQYF. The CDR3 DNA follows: TGTGCCAGCAGTCCGACTGGTTGGAGCACAGATACGCAGTATTTT.